This entry describes one T cell receptor (beta chain). Its antigen is unknown. This sample was included in a study of a mutant IDH1 vaccine in newly diagnosed glioma. Whole-study context: First vaccine doses came 4-6 weeks after radiotherapy alone, or with temozolomide cycles.

Time point defined: week 23, last vaccination. A 20-mer mutant IDH1 peptide at 300 ug was injected subcutaneously with topical imiquimod. CDR1 SEHNR and CDR2 FQNEAQ come from the germline V gene (reference sequence). The V and J ends lost 2 bases and 0 bases respectively, with 5 bases between them. The CDR3 totals 14 residues. Assay used: immunoSEQ multiplex PCR; TCRdb lists only in-frame clones, some missing. The sample yields roughly 60,000 clones, around 84% seen once. This TCR was recovered from a young man with glioma. The sequencing here drew on PBMCs, taken from a glioma patient whose treatment included an IDH1 peptide vaccine. This chain joins TRBV7-9 and TRBJ1-3; D is unresolved. The CDR3: CASSLMLSGNTIYF. For the CDR3, the DNA is TGTGCCAGCAGCTTAATGCTCTCTGGAAACACCATATATTTT.